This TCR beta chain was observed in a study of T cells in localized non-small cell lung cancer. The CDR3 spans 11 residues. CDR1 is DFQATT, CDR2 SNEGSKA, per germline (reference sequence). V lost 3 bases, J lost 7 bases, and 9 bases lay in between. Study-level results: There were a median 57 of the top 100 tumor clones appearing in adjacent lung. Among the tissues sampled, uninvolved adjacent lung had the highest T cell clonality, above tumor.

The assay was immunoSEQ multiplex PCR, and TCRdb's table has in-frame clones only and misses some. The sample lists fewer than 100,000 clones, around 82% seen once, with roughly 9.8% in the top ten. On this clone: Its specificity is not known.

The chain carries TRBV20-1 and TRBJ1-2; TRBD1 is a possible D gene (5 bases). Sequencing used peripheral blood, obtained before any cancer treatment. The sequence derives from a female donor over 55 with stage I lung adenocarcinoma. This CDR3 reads CSARWGVGYTF. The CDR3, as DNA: TGCAGTGCTAGGTGGGGGGTTGGCTACACCTTC.